This T cell receptor (beta chain) was observed in a study of shared T cell receptors in the human thymus. TCRdb's table, derived via immunoSEQ multiplex PCR, lists solely in-frame clones and lacks some. There are fewer than 700,000 clones in the sample; roughly 90% occur only once, and 0.008% to 0.011% lies in the top ten. V was pared by 4 bases and J by 8 bases, with 16 bases between. Germline V gene data show CDR1 as MNHEY and CDR2 as SMNVEV (reference sequence). The CDR3 spans 14 residues. These same data were also listed under a study on human thymus T cells. That work adds: Thymic and blood repertoires seemed to show skewed V and J gene use. Related reports documented highly overlapping thymic repertoires among unrelated individuals.

Material for sequencing was thymocytes. The chain joins TRBV27 to TRBJ2-3, with D perhaps matching TRBD1 (5 bases). This TCR came from a boy younger than two with a congenital heart defect. The DNA for the CDR3 is TGTGCCAGCAGTTGCAGGGCAGAAACGTGTACGCAGTATTTT. Amino acid sequence: CASSCRAETCTQYF.